The 30 T cell receptor beta chains given below trace back to one sample, sequenced in a study of T cell responses to AZD1222 COVID-19 vaccine. Method: immunoSEQ multiplex PCR; TCRdb's copy keeps in-frame clones and lacks some. This sample has about 110,000 clones; about 87% occur once, and the top ten carry about 1.6%. This specimen was peripheral blood, taken on day 0 of AZD1222 vaccination. These receptors were collected from an adult in good health.

This clone was seen a single time. This sequence joins TRBV2 and TRBJ1-3; TRBD1 is a possible D gene (6 bases). Deletions cut 3 bases from V and 2 bases from J, with 11 bases between. The CDR3 has 15 amino acids. Germline V gene lookup returns CDR1 SNHLY and CDR2 FYNNEI. CDR3 nucleotides: TGTGCCAGCAGTGAGGGGACAAATCCTGGAAACACCATATATTTT. This gives the protein CASSEGTNPGNTIYF.

The V and J genes are TRBV9 and TRBJ2-7; 8 nucleotides agree with TRBD2. V shed 3 bases and J 6 bases; nucleotides not matched to a gene: 8. Germline-derived CDR1 and CDR2 are SGDLS and YYNGEE. The CDR3 spans 14 residues. The CDR3 DNA is TGTGCCAGCAGCGAAACGGGACTAGGGGGCGAGCAGTACTTC. Translated: CASSETGLGGEQYF.

This clone was seen more than once but under ten times. The chain combines TRBV3-1 (or the pseudogene TRBV3-2) with TRBJ2-7, with D tentatively TRBD2 (6 bases). Germline V gene sequence: CDR1 LGHDT, CDR2 YNNKEL (reference sequence). V dropped 1 base and J dropped 0 bases, with 10 bases sitting between them. This CDR3 region has 15 residues. CDR3 region: CASSQAAGSSYEQYF. CDR3 coding DNA: TGTGCCAGCAGCCAAGCGGCGGGGAGCTCCTACGAGCAGTACTTC.

The chain couples TRBV11-2 to TRBJ2-2; D remains ambiguous. Deletions cut 4 bases from V and 4 bases from J, with 7 bases between. The V gene's germline CDR1 is SGHAT and CDR2 FQNNGV. This CDR3 spans 13 amino acids. CDR3 loop: CASSSSTTGELFF. As DNA, the CDR3 is TGTGCCAGCAGCTCCTCGACCACCGGGGAGCTGTTTTTT.

This sequence joins TRBV7-2 and TRBJ2-7, with 7 bases matching TRBD1. The trim removed 5 bases at V and 6 bases at J, leaving 13 bases unmatched. CDR1 is SGHTA and CDR2 is FQGNSA in the germline V gene. This CDR3 is built from 15 residues. This CDR3 reads CASSPATGMLSEQYF. DNA for the CDR3: TGTGCCAGCAGCCCCGCGACAGGGATGCTTTCCGAGCAGTACTTC.

V is TRBV19 and J is TRBJ1-5; perhaps TRBD1 as D (6 bases). The V end was cut by 4 bases, the J end by 2 bases, with 18 bases between. Germline V gene data show CDR1 as LNHDA and CDR2 as SQIVND (reference sequence). The CDR3 contains 17 residues. The CDR3 sequence: CASSRGGYSDGNQPQHF. CDR3 bases: TGTGCCAGTAGTAGGGGGGGCTATAGTGATGGCAATCAGCCCCAGCATTTT. Full variable domain (missing parts from reference TRBV19 and TRBJ1-5): DGGITQSPKYLFRKEGQNVTLSCEQNLNHDAMYWYRQDPGQGLRLIYYSQIVNDFQKGDIAEGYSVSREKKESFPLTVTSAQKNPTAFYLCASSRGGYSDGNQPQHFGDGTRLSIL.

The chain uses TRBV5-1 and TRBJ1-1; 7 bases are a match to TRBD1. The ends lost 4 bases at V and 8 bases at J; junction bases unmatched: 2. This CDR3 is built from 11 residues. The germline CDR1 and CDR2 sequences are SGHRS and YFSETQ. CDR3 DNA: TGCGCCAGCAGCCGGACAGGAGAAGCTTTCTTT. Translated: CASSRTGEAFF. The full variable domain, its missing parts supplied by reference TRBV5-1 and TRBJ1-1, is KAGVTQTPRYLIKTRGQQVTLSCSPISGHRSVSWYQQTPGQGLQFLFEYFSETQRNKGNFPGRFSGRQFSNSRSEMNVSTLELGDSALYLCASSRTGEAFFGQGTRLTVV.

The J gene is TRBJ2-2, the V gene TRBV7-6; 7 bases align to TRBD1. CDR3 length: 16 amino acids. Germline lookup yields CDR1 SGHVS and CDR2 FNYEAQ. Germline trimming cut 5 bases from V and 4 bases from J; bases unmatched to any gene: 10. This chain's CDR3 is CASSGWETGITGELFF. The CDR3, as DNA: TGTGCCAGCAGCGGGTGGGAGACAGGGATCACCGGGGAGCTGTTTTTT.

V is TRBV7-2 and J is TRBJ2-7; the D is unclear. V lost 4 bases and J lost 3, with 13 bases in between. CDR3 length equals 14 residues. Looked up from germline, CDR1 is SGHTA and CDR2 is FQGNSA. In nucleotides, the CDR3 is TGTGCCAGCAGCTCGCCCAAGGCCTTCTACGAGCAGTACTTC. Translation: CASSSPKAFYEQYF.

V usage is TRBV5-1 and J usage is TRBJ2-5, with 8 bases lining up with TRBD2. This CDR3 spans 15 amino acids. J gave up 3 bases and V 4 bases, and 8 bases lay outside the gene matches. The germline V gene has CDR1 SGHRS and CDR2 YFSETQ. The CDR3 is CASSLKAGDEETQYF. For the CDR3, the DNA is TGCGCCAGCAGCCTGAAAGCGGGAGACGAAGAGACCCAGTACTTC.

This chain links TRBV29-1 with TRBJ2-1; 8 bases agree with TRBD2. V gave up 5 bases and J gave up 5 bases; unmatched junction bases: 5. Germline loops: CDR1 SQVTM, CDR2 ANQGSEA. The CDR3 sequence is 13 residues long. DNA of the CDR3: TGCAGCGTTTATAGCGGGAAAGACAATGAGCAGTTCTTC. Amino acids: CSVYSGKDNEQFF.

Comment on this clone: The junction departs from the called germline gene at one end, perhaps through a read error. V is TRBV6-5 and J is TRBJ1-2, with D possibly being TRBD1 (5 bases). From germline, CDR1 is MNHEY and CDR2 SVGAGI. This CDR3 has 15 amino acids. The CDR3 DNA follows: TGTGCCAGCAGTCACTCCCTCAGGGCCTCTGGTGGCTACACCTTC. This codes for CASSHSLRASGGYTF.

The chain is built from TRBV3-1 (or the pseudogene TRBV3-2) and TRBJ1-1; weak D call: TRBD1 (5 bases). CDR1 and CDR2 (germline): LGHDT, YNNKEL (reference sequence). V was clipped by 0 bases and J by 5 bases, with 13 bases between them. This CDR3 has 15 amino acids. For the CDR3, the DNA is TGTGCCAGCAGCCAAGATCCAGGGATGGGGACTGAAGCTTTCTTT. This gives the protein CASSQDPGMGTEAFF.

This chain joins TRBV30 and TRBJ1-4; a possible D gene is TRBD1 (6 bases). V was trimmed by 3 bases and J by 4 bases, leaving 18 bases between them. The CDR3 is made up of 16 amino acids. The V gene's germline CDR1 is GTSNPN and CDR2 SVGIG (reference sequence). This CDR3 is CAWSKTGPGVNEKLFF. The CDR3 DNA follows: TGTGCCTGGAGCAAAACCGGGCCAGGGGTTAATGAAAAACTGTTTTTT.

The V call is TRBV7-6, the J call TRBJ1-4; 9 positions agree with TRBD1. V lost 5 bases to trimming and J lost 5 bases; unmatched junction nucleotides: 12. This CDR3 region has 17 residues. CDR1 is SGHVS, CDR2 FNYEAQ, per germline. CDR3 in DNA: TGTGCCAGCAGCCCCTGGACAGGGGCGGCGGAAAATGAAAAACTGTTTTTT. Residues: CASSPWTGAAENEKLFF.

The chain is built from TRBV7-9 and TRBJ1-2; 8 nucleotides agree with TRBD1. This CDR3 is built from 13 residues. In germline, CDR1 is SEHNR, CDR2 FQNEAQ (reference sequence). Unmatched junction bases numbered 3, after V lost 3 bases and J lost 6 bases. CDR3 sequence: CASSFTGGHGYTF. In DNA, the CDR3 is TGTGCCAGCAGCTTCACAGGGGGGCATGGCTACACCTTC. Using reference TRBV7-9 and TRBJ1-2 for the parts outside the CDR3, the full variable domain is DTGVSQNPRHKITKRGQNVTFRCDPISEHNRLYWYRQTLGQGPEFLTYFQNEAQLEKSRLLSDRFSAERPKGSFSTLEIQRTEQGDSAMYLCASSFTGGHGYTFGSGTRLTVV.

The chain couples TRBV5-5 to TRBJ2-7; D is ambiguous. Trimming removed 0 bases at V and 4 bases at J, with 14 bases between. This CDR3 region has 15 residues. Germline CDR1 is SGHKS and CDR2 is YYEKEE (reference sequence). The CDR3 region has the DNA TGTGCCAGCAGCTTGGGGCAGGTTGGTCAGTACGAGCAGTACTTC. Translating it yields CASSLGQVGQYEQYF. Filled out from reference TRBV5-5 and TRBJ2-7, the complete variable domain reads DAGVTQSPTHLIKTRGQQVTLRCSPISGHKSVSWYQQVLGQGPQFIFQYYEKEERGRGNFPDRFSARQFPNYSSELNVNALLLGDSALYLCASSLGQVGQYEQYFGPGTRLTVT.

The chain joins TRBV6-5 to TRBJ1-2, with D unresolved. CDR1 and CDR2 (germline): MNHEY, SVGAGI. This CDR3 is 12 amino acids long. V was pared by 4 bases and J by 4 bases, with 7 bases between. CDR3 sequence reads: CASSSPTYGYTF. As DNA, the CDR3 is TGTGCCAGCAGTTCTCCAACCTATGGCTACACCTTC.

The V and J genes are TRBV27 and TRBJ2-7; possible D gene TRBD1, 6 bases. The CDR3 totals 13 residues. V was clipped by 6 bases and J by 3 bases, with 12 bases between them. Germline V CDR1 and CDR2: MNHEY, SMNVEV (reference sequence). The CDR3, as DNA: TGTGCCAGCAGGCTGCAGGGGAACTACGAGCAGTACTTC. Translation: CASRLQGNYEQYF.

The chain links TRBV6-1 to TRBJ1-5; unclear D gene. CDR1 is MNHNS and CDR2 is SASEGT in the germline V gene. CDR3 length: 16 amino acids. Trimming pared 4 bases from V and 2 bases from J, leaving 15 bases between. The CDR3 DNA follows: TGTGCCAGCAGTGTAGTCACTACGGCGGGCAATCAGCCCCAGCATTTT. Residues: CASSVVTTAGNQPQHF.

The chain combines TRBV19 with TRBJ2-5; the match to TRBD2 covers 8 bases. V shed 3 bases, J shed 2 bases, and the junction held 5 bases outside the gene matches. This CDR3 has 15 amino acids. Germline CDR1 is LNHDA and CDR2 is SQIVND (reference sequence). The DNA for the CDR3 is TGTGCCAGTAGTATCCTCAGCGGGAGTCAAGAGACCCAGTACTTC. Residues: CASSILSGSQETQYF.

The chain uses TRBV7-9 and TRBJ2-2; no clear D. Per germline, CDR1 SEHNR and CDR2 FQNEAQ (reference sequence). V lost 5 bases, J lost 1 base, and 14 bases lay in between. The length of the CDR3 is 16 residues. The CDR3, as DNA: TGTGCCAGCAGCCGGATTTTTCAGGTGAACACCGGGGAGCTGTTTTTT. Protein: CASSRIFQVNTGELFF.

V gene TRBV14 combines with J gene TRBJ2-7; 9 bases agree with TRBD1. Unmatched junction bases numbered 10, after V lost 1 base and J lost 12 bases. CDR1 is SGHDN and CDR2 is FVKESK in the germline V gene. The CDR3 totals 14 residues. CDR3 in amino acids: CASSQAPVGQGRYF. The CDR3 DNA follows: TGTGCCAGCAGCCAAGCCCCCGTAGGACAGGGGCGGTACTTC.

The rearrangement links TRBV2 to TRBJ2-7; 7 bases are a match to TRBD1. Trimming took 5 bases from V and 7 from J; bases not matched to a gene: 11. Germline-derived CDR1 and CDR2 are SNHLY and FYNNEI. The CDR3 runs to 14 residues. CDR3 amino acids: CASSSDRAVREQYF. In DNA form, the CDR3 reads TGTGCCAGCAGTTCCGACAGGGCAGTACGGGAGCAGTACTTC.

The rearrangement links TRBV18 to TRBJ1-3; D might be TRBD1 (5 bases). The V end lost 2 bases, the J end lost 2 bases, and 10 bases lay between the germline ends. Per the germline V gene, CDR1 is KGHSH and CDR2 is LQKENI. This CDR3 is 15 amino acids long. The CDR3 here is CASSPSAGPGNTIYF. For the CDR3, the DNA is TGTGCCAGCTCACCATCAGCGGGACCTGGAAACACCATATATTTT.

The rearrangement uses TRBV11-2 and TRBJ2-1, with D unresolved. The V end was cut by 5 bases, the J end by 6 bases, with 8 bases between. CDR1 and CDR2 from the germline V gene are SGHAT and FQNNGV. The length of the CDR3 is 12 residues. CDR3 amino acids: CASSLGINEQFF. CDR3 DNA sequence: TGTGCCAGCAGCCTGGGTATCAATGAGCAGTTCTTC.

This clone was found a few times. The chain recombines TRBV5-1 with TRBJ2-7; a possible D gene is TRBD1 (5 bases). The CDR3 contains 14 residues. The ends were cut back, 4 bases at V and 1 base at J, with 12 bases in the middle. Germline values: CDR1 SGHRS, CDR2 YFSETQ. This chain's CDR3 is CASSRDSNSYEQYF. Written as DNA, the CDR3 is TGCGCCAGCAGCCGTGACAGTAATTCCTACGAGCAGTACTTC.

V is TRBV18 and J is TRBJ1-2, with D perhaps matching TRBD1 (5 bases). Per the germline V gene, CDR1 is KGHSH and CDR2 is LQKENI. This CDR3 is built from 16 residues. Trimming took 0 bases from V and 4 from J, leaving 15 bases between them. This CDR3 reads CASSPPRLLGGYGYTF. CDR3 coding DNA: TGTGCCAGCTCACCACCACGGCTCCTCGGGGGCTATGGCTACACCTTC. Filled out from reference TRBV18 and TRBJ1-2, the complete variable domain reads NAGVMQNPRHLVRRRGQEARLRCSPMKGHSHVYWYRQLPEEGLKFMVYLQKENIIDESGMPKERFSAEFPKEGPSILRIQQVVRGDSAAYFCASSPPRLLGGYGYTFGSGTRLTVV.

The CDR3 DNA is TGTGCCAGCTCTTCCCCACGGCAGGCGAGGGTCGAGCAGTACTTC. It is translated as CASSSPRQARVEQYF. The gene calls are TRBV25-1 and TRBJ2-7; TRBD2 might be the D (5 bases). V lost 8 bases and J 6 bases, leaving 23 bases between the germline ends. The CDR3 has 15 amino acids. Germline CDR1 reads MGHDK; CDR2 reads SYGVNS.

The genes are TRBV10-2 and TRBJ2-3; 9 bases agree with TRBD2. Looked up from germline, CDR1 is WSHSY and CDR2 is SAAADI. V shed 7 bases, J shed 0 bases, and the junction held 20 bases outside the gene matches. This CDR3 has 20 residues. The CDR3 region has the DNA TGCGCCAGCAACCCTAGCGGGACTCGTCTCTTTTGGAGTAGCACAGATACGCAGTATTTT. It encodes CASNPSGTRLFWSSTDTQYF.